Each of the 27 T cell receptor beta chains below was sequenced from the same sample in a study of blood T cell repertoires in COVID-19. The protocol was immunoSEQ multiplex PCR, while the TCRdb copy is restricted to in-frame clones and leaves out a portion. The table lists approximately 240,000 clones, around four fifths of them singletons. Sequences were obtained from peripheral blood. These receptors were collected from a woman aged 40 to 50 with active or convalescent COVID-19.

The chain recombines TRBV6-2 or TRBV6-3 with TRBJ2-2, with 9 bases that match TRBD1. The V gene end was trimmed by 2 bases and the J gene end by 0 bases; junction bases not matched to a gene: 1. The CDR3 contains 16 residues. The germline V gene has CDR1 MNHEY and CDR2 SVGEGT. CDR3 region: CASSYTGGANTGELFF. CDR3 sequence (DNA): TGTGCCAGCAGTTACACAGGGGGCGCGAACACCGGGGAGCTGTTTTTT.

The chain uses TRBV30 and TRBJ1-3, with 8 bases lining up with TRBD1. This CDR3 comprises 15 residues. V was pared by 6 bases and J by 7 bases, with 14 bases of the junction left unmatched. In germline, CDR1 is GTSNPN, CDR2 SVGIG (reference sequence). This chain's CDR3 is CACQFKAGGRNTIYF. The CDR3 DNA sequence: TGTGCCTGCCAGTTTAAGGCAGGGGGCAGGAACACCATATATTTT. Filled out from reference TRBV30 and TRBJ1-3, the complete variable domain reads SQTIHQWPATLVQPVGSPLSLECTVEGTSNPNLYWYRQAAGRGLQLLFYSVGIGQISSEVPQNLSASRPQDRQFILSSKKLLLSDSGFYLCACQFKAGGRNTIYFGEGSWLTVV.

The chain joins TRBV2 to TRBJ1-2; tentative D call: TRBD1 (5 bases). CDR1 is SNHLY and CDR2 is FYNNEI in the germline V gene. V was cut by 2 bases and J by 8 bases, with 18 bases left in between. The CDR3 is made up of 15 amino acids. CDR3 bases: TGTGCCAGCAGTGAAATGCAGGGCCCTATCGGGGGCTACACCTTC. Protein sequence: CASSEMQGPIGGYTF.

This chain connects TRBV28 to TRBJ2-2; 8 bases align to TRBD2. V lost 6 bases to trimming and J lost 0 bases; unmatched junction nucleotides: 12. The CDR3 runs 18 residues. In germline, CDR1 is MDHEN, CDR2 SYDVKM. DNA for the CDR3: TGTGCCAGCAGCCCTTATAGCCCTAGCGGGCCGAACACCGGGGAGCTGTTTTTT. Protein: CASSPYSPSGPNTGELFF.

The chain joins TRBV28 to TRBJ1-3; 7 nucleotides agree with TRBD1. Unmatched junction bases numbered 8, after V lost 6 bases and J lost 0 bases. The length of the CDR3 is 16 residues. Germline CDR1 reads MDHEN; CDR2 reads SYDVKM. The CDR3 reads CASSPSGQTSGNTIYF. In DNA, the CDR3 is TGTGCCAGCAGCCCTTCGGGACAGACCTCTGGAAACACCATATATTTT.

This chain joins TRBV5-6 and TRBJ1-1; D might be TRBD1 (5 bases). V was clipped by 0 bases and J by 4 bases, with 10 bases between them. CDR3 size: 14 residues. Per germline, CDR1 SGHDT and CDR2 YYEEEE. The CDR3 bases are TGTGCCAGCAGCTTGGTGGGGAGGGGCACTGAAGCTTTCTTT. This codes for CASSLVGRGTEAFF.

The chain has TRBV6-6 and TRBJ2-2; 9 positions match TRBD1. Per germline, CDR1 MNHNY and CDR2 SVGAGI (reference sequence). CDR3 length equals 16 residues. Trimming took 2 bases from V and 5 from J; bases not matched to a gene: 6. CDR3 protein: CASSYTGGAGTGELFF. DNA of the CDR3: TGTGCCAGCAGTTACACAGGGGGCGCGGGGACCGGGGAGCTGTTTTTT.

For this clone: The sample holds other DNA sequences that translate to the same CDR3. V is TRBV9 and J is TRBJ2-3; D uncertain. This CDR3 has 13 amino acids. The germline CDR1 and CDR2 sequences are SGDLS and YYNGEE. Trimming cost V 4 bases and J 6 bases, with 12 bases left between them. As DNA, the CDR3 is TGTGCCAGCAGCCCCCAGATAGCCGATACGCAGTATTTT. Its protein product is CASSPQIADTQYF.

As for this clone: The germline gene is not matched at one end of the junction; a read error may be the cause. The J gene is TRBJ2-1, the V gene TRBV11-2, with D perhaps TRBD2 (6 bases). The CDR3 consists of 15 residues. Germline V gives CDR1 SGHAT, CDR2 FQNNGV. CDR3 amino acids: CASSMTPVRGSPGVF. The DNA for the CDR3 is TGTGCCAGCAGCATGACCCCTGTTAGGGGTTCTCCGGGGGTCTTC.

The CDR3 DNA reads as TGTGCCACCAGGGAGGAGGACAGGGGTAGCTATGGCTACACCTTC. Protein product: CATREEDRGSYGYTF. This chain connects TRBV15 to TRBJ1-2; 9 bases agree with TRBD1. Per the germline V gene, CDR1 is LNHNV and CDR2 is YYDKDF (reference sequence). With 6 bases clipped from V and 4 bases from J, the junction kept 9 bases outside the gene matches. The CDR3 consists of 15 residues.

The genes are TRBV19 and TRBJ2-1; 14 nucleotides match TRBD2. After removal of 7 bases from V and 7 bases from J, the junction contained 9 bases not matched to a gene. CDR1 is LNHDA and CDR2 is SQIVND in the germline V gene (reference sequence). The CDR3 covers 16 residues. This CDR3 reads CASTTRGLAGENEQFF. For the CDR3, the DNA is TGTGCCAGTACCACCCGGGGACTAGCGGGGGAAAATGAGCAGTTCTTC. Variable domain in full (rest from reference TRBV19 and TRBJ2-1): DGGITQSPKYLFRKEGQNVTLSCEQNLNHDAMYWYRQDPGQGLRLIYYSQIVNDFQKGDIAEGYSVSREKKESFPLTVTSAQKNPTAFYLCASTTRGLAGENEQFFGPGTRLTVL.

This clone appeared a single time. The chain has TRBV7-9 and TRBJ1-4; 7 nucleotides agree with TRBD1. J gave up 2 bases and V 5 bases, and 11 bases lay outside the gene matches. In germline, CDR1 is SEHNR, CDR2 FQNEAQ (reference sequence). This CDR3 comprises 17 residues. The CDR3 loop is CASSAYRGSRTNEKLFF. CDR3 nucleotide sequence: TGTGCCAGCAGCGCATACAGGGGAAGTCGCACTAATGAAAAACTGTTTTTT.

The chain uses TRBV25-1 and TRBJ2-2, with 8 bases aligning to TRBD1. Germline loops: CDR1 MGHDK, CDR2 SYGVNS. Germline trimming cut 1 base from V and 3 bases from J; bases unmatched to any gene: 7. This CDR3 region has 17 residues. The CDR3 region is CASSEFQGASHTGELFF. CDR3 in DNA: TGTGCCAGCAGTGAATTCCAGGGGGCCTCCCACACCGGGGAGCTGTTTTTT.

CDR3: CASSYSRTGGETQYF. DNA of the CDR3: TGTGCCAGCAGTTACTCGAGGACAGGGGGAGAGACCCAGTACTTC. The chain combines TRBV6-6 with TRBJ2-5; TRBD1 matches at 10 bases. Germline CDR1 and CDR2: MNHNY and SVGAGI (reference sequence). The CDR3 spans 15 residues. Unmatched junction bases numbered 2, after V lost 0 bases and J lost 4 bases.

The table lists this clone with a few counts. The chain links TRBV18 to TRBJ1-2, with D uncertain. The V and J ends lost 4 bases and 5 bases respectively, with 8 bases between them. Germline V gene sequence: CDR1 KGHSH, CDR2 LQKENI. The CDR3 consists of 12 residues. CDR3 nucleotide sequence: TGTGCCAGCTCACTGCGCGGTTATGGCTACACCTTC. Protein product: CASSLRGYGYTF. Full variable domain (rest looked up from reference TRBV18 and TRBJ1-2): NAGVMQNPRHLVRRRGQEARLRCSPMKGHSHVYWYRQLPEEGLKFMVYLQKENIIDESGMPKERFSAEFPKEGPSILRIQQVVRGDSAAYFCASSLRGYGYTFGSGTRLTVV.

The CDR3 region is CASSRRDRVGNTIYF. CDR3 bases: TGTGCCAGCAGCCGCCGGGACAGGGTGGGAAACACCATATATTTT. The chain uses TRBV3-1 (or the pseudogene TRBV3-2) and TRBJ1-3, with 9 bases fitting TRBD1. V lost 4 bases and J lost 4; bases outside the gene matches: 5. CDR3 size: 15 residues. Germline V CDR1 and CDR2: LGHDT, YNNKEL (reference sequence).

CDR3 amino acids: CAISEVGQGNSYEQYV. As DNA, the CDR3 is TGTGCCATCAGTGAGGTTGGACAGGGAAATTCCTACGAGCAGTACGTC. The J gene is TRBJ2-7, the V gene TRBV10-3, with 8 bases that match TRBD1. Germline-derived CDR1 and CDR2 are ENHRY and SYGVKD. The ends lost 2 bases at V and 1 base at J; junction bases unmatched: 7. The CDR3 contains 16 residues.

The chain links TRBV14 to TRBJ2-5; tentatively, D is TRBD2 (6 bases). The CDR3 covers 13 residues. V was cut by 5 bases and J by 5 bases, with 12 bases left in between. Germline CDR1 reads SGHDN; CDR2 reads FVKESK. The CDR3 DNA reads TGTGCCAGCAGCTCGGACCGGGGGGAGACCCAGTACTTC. Protein product: CASSSDRGETQYF.

The V call is TRBV10-1, the J call TRBJ1-4, with a weak D call TRBD1 (5 bases). The CDR3 extends over 14 amino acids. The germline V gene has CDR1 WNHNN and CDR2 SYGVQD (reference sequence). V dropped 2 bases and J dropped 8 bases, with 12 bases sitting between them. The CDR3 bases are TGCGCCAGCAGTGAGGGGGGGTCCCGGGAAAAACTGTTTTTT. Protein product: CASSEGGSREKLFF.

This clone appeared once. The rearrangement links TRBV7-9 to TRBJ1-6, with 7 nucleotides matching TRBD1. J lost 6 bases, V lost 5 bases, and 7 bases had no gene match. From germline, CDR1 is SEHNR and CDR2 FQNEAQ (reference sequence). This CDR3 has 15 amino acids. The CDR3 is CASSNQQGINSPLHF. The CDR3 coding sequence is TGTGCCAGCAGCAATCAACAGGGGATTAATTCACCCCTCCACTTT.

This clone was seen a single time. The identical CDR3 is also encoded by other nucleotide sequences in the sample. V is TRBV6-5 and J is TRBJ2-7; 9 nucleotides line up with TRBD1. Looked up from germline, CDR1 is MNHEY and CDR2 is SVGAGI. CDR3 size: 14 residues. With V trimmed by 4 bases and J by 4 bases, 5 bases remained unmatched. The CDR3, as DNA: TGTGCCAGCAGTTCCCCGGGACAGGGATACGAGCAGTACTTC. Protein product: CASSSPGQGYEQYF.

In this sample, this clone turned up a few times. V and J are TRBV19 and TRBJ2-1; D is unresolved. The CDR3 has 11 amino acids. The ends were cut back, 2 bases at V and 7 bases at J, with 3 bases in the middle. Germline loops: CDR1 LNHDA, CDR2 SQIVND (reference sequence). CDR3 in DNA: TGTGCCAGTAGTATACTAAATGAGCAGTTCTTC. Encoded protein: CASSILNEQFF.

The chain links TRBV5-6 to TRBJ1-5; the D gene is possibly TRBD1 (5 bases). This CDR3 is built from 14 residues. The V end lost 4 bases, the J end lost 7 bases, and 15 bases lay between the germline ends. CDR1 and CDR2 from the germline V gene are SGHDT and YYEEEE. DNA of the CDR3: TGTGCCAGCAGCCAGGGCCTCGTGGAGCAGCCCCAGCATTTT. Translation gives CASSQGLVEQPQHF.

J is TRBJ2-3 and V is TRBV5-1; 13 bases are shared with TRBD2. The CDR3 extends over 16 amino acids. Germline lookup yields CDR1 SGHRS and CDR2 YFSETQ. J gave up 6 bases and V 2 bases, and 6 bases lay outside the gene matches. The chain's CDR3 is CASSFGTSGAGDTQYF. For the CDR3, the DNA is TGCGCCAGCAGCTTTGGGACTAGCGGGGCGGGGGATACGCAGTATTTT.

This sequence joins TRBV4-2 and TRBJ2-3; 7 bases align to TRBD1. Germline values: CDR1 LGHNA, CDR2 YNFKEQ. Unmatched junction bases numbered 6, after V lost 3 bases and J lost 6 bases. This CDR3 comprises 14 residues. This CDR3 reads CASSHIQGSDTQYF. The DNA of the CDR3 is TGTGCCAGCAGCCACATACAGGGGTCGGATACGCAGTATTTT.

This clone showed up many times. The chain couples TRBV15 to TRBJ2-7, with TRBD1 matching 9 bases. This CDR3 comprises 13 residues. CDR1 and CDR2 (germline): LNHNV, YYDKDF (reference sequence). The V segment lost 3 bases and the J segment 6 bases; nucleotides outside the gene matches: 3. The CDR3 region is CATSRDRGGEQYV. DNA for the CDR3: TGTGCCACCAGCAGGGACAGGGGAGGCGAGCAGTACGTC.

This clone has more than one count but fewer than ten. This CDR3 is CSVETGDSGNTIYF. CDR3 nucleotide sequence: TGCAGCGTTGAGACAGGGGACTCTGGAAACACCATATATTTT. The chain joins TRBV29-1 to TRBJ1-3, with TRBD1 identical over 8 bases. The CDR3 contains 14 residues. V was pared by 3 bases and J by 0 bases, with 1 base of the junction left unmatched. Germline-derived CDR1 and CDR2 are SQVTM and ANQGSEA.